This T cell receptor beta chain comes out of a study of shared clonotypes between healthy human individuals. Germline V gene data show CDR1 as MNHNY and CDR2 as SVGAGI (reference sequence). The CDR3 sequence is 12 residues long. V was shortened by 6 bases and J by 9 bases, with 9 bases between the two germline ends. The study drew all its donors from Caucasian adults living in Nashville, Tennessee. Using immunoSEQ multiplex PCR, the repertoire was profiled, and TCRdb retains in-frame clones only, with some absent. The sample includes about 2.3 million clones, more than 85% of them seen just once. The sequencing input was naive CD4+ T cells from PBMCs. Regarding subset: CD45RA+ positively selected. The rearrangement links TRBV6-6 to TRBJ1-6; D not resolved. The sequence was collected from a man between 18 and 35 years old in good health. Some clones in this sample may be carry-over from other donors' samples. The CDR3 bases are TGTGCCAGCAGCGGACGGTCTTCACCCCTCCACTTT. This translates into CASSGRSSPLHF.